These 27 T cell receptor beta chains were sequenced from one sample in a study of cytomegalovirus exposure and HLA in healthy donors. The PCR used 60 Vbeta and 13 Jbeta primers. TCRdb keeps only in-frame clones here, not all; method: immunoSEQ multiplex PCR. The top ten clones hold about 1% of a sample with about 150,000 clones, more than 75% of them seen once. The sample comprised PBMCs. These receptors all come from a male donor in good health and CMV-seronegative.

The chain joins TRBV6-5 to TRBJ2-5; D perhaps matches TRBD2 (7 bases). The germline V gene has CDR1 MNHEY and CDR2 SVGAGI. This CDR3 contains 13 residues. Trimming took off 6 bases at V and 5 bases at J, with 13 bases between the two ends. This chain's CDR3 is CASRRGGKETQYF. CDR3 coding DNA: TGTGCCAGCAGAAGGGGGGGGAAGGAGACCCAGTACTTC.

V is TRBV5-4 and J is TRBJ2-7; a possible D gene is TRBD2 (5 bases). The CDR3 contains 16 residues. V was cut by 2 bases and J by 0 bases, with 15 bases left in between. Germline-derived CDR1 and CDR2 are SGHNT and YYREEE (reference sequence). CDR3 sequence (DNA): TGTGCCAGCAGCTTTCGAGGAGCGGACGTCTCCTACGAGCAGTACTTC. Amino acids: CASSFRGADVSYEQYF.

The CDR3 sequence: CATSREGPVTKNIQYF. In DNA form, the CDR3 reads TGTGCCACCAGCAGAGAGGGGCCGGTTACCAAAAACATTCAGTACTTC. The V call is TRBV15, the J call TRBJ2-4, with D perhaps TRBD1 (5 bases). V gave up 0 bases and J gave up 2 bases, with 11 bases separating them. Germline assignment: CDR1 LNHNV and CDR2 YYDKDF (reference sequence). This CDR3 region has 16 residues.

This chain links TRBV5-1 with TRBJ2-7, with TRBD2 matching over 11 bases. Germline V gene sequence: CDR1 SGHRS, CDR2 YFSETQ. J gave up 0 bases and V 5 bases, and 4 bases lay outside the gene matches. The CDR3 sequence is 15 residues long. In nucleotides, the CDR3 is TGCGCCAGCAGTTCTAGCGGGGGGACCTCCTACGAGCAGTACTTC. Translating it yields CASSSSGGTSYEQYF. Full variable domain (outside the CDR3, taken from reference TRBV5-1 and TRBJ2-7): KAGVTQTPRYLIKTRGQQVTLSCSPISGHRSVSWYQQTPGQGLQFLFEYFSETQRNKGNFPGRFSGRQFSNSRSEMNVSTLELGDSALYLCASSSSGGTSYEQYFGPGTRLTVT.

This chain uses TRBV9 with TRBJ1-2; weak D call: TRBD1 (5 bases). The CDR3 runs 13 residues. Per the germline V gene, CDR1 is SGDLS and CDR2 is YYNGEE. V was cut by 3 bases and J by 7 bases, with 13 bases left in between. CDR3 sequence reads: CASSDRGGSGYTF. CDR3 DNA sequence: TGTGCCAGCAGCGACCGGGGCGGGAGTGGCTACACCTTC.

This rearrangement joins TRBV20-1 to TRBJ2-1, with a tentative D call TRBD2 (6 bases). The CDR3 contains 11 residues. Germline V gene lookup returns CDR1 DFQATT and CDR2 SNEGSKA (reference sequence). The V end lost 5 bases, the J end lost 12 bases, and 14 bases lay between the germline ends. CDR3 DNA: TGCAGTGCTCCCCGGGACGGGGGGCAGTTCTTC. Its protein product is CSAPRDGGQFF.

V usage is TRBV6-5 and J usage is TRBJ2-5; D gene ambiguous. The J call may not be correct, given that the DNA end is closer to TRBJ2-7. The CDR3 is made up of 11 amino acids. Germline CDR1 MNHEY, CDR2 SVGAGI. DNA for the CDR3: TGTGCCAGCCGAGGAACCTACGAGCAGTACTTC. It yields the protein CASRGTYEQYF.

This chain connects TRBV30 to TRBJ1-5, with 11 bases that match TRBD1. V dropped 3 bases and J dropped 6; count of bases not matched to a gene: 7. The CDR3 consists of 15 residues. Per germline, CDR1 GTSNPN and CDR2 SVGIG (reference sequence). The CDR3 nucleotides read TGTGCCTGGAGAAACGGACAGGGGGCTTCTCAGCCCCAGCATTTT. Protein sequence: CAWRNGQGASQPQHF.

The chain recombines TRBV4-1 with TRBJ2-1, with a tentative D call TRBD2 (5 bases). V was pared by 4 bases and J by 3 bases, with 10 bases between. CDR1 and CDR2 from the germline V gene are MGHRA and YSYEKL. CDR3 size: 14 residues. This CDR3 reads CASSRTGDYNEQFF. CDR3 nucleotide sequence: TGCGCCAGCAGCCGCACCGGGGACTACAATGAGCAGTTCTTC.

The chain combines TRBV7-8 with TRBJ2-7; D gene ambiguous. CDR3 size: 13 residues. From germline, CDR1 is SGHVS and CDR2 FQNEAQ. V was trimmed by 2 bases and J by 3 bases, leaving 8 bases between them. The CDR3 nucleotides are TGTGCCAGCAGCTTACCGCGGAACTACGAGCAGTACTTC. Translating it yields CASSLPRNYEQYF.

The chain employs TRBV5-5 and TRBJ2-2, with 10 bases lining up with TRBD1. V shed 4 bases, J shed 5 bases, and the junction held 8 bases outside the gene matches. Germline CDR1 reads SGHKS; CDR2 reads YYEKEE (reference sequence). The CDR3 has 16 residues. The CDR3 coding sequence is TGTGCCAGCAGCGGGGACTTGGACAGGGGGACCGGGGAGCTGTTTTTT. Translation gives CASSGDLDRGTGELFF. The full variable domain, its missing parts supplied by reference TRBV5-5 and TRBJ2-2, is DAGVTQSPTHLIKTRGQQVTLRCSPISGHKSVSWYQQVLGQGPQFIFQYYEKEERGRGNFPDRFSARQFPNYSSELNVNALLLGDSALYLCASSGDLDRGTGELFFGEGSRLTVL.

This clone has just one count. The CDR3: CASSLGLAGLTDTQYF. The CDR3 region has the DNA TGTGCCAGCAGTTTAGGGCTAGCGGGGCTCACAGATACGCAGTATTTT. The rearrangement links TRBV27 to TRBJ2-3, with 9 bases lining up with TRBD2. The CDR3 consists of 16 residues. With 2 bases clipped from V and 2 bases from J, the junction kept 5 bases outside the gene matches. Germline lookup yields CDR1 MNHEY and CDR2 SMNVEV (reference sequence).

The CDR3 DNA reads as TGTGCCAGCAGTGTTACAGGGGCCCACTACGAGCAGTACTTC. Its protein is CASSVTGAHYEQYF. This chain uses TRBV6-1 with TRBJ2-7; 7 bases align to TRBD1. Germline assignment: CDR1 MNHNS and CDR2 SASEGT. With V trimmed by 4 bases and J by 3 bases, 6 bases remained unmatched. The CDR3 spans 14 residues.

CDR3 region: CASSSRETQYF. The CDR3 nucleotides are TGTGCCAGCAGCTCGAGGGAGACCCAGTACTTC. The gene calls are TRBV7-8 and TRBJ2-5; unclear D gene. V shed 4 bases and J shed 5 bases, with 5 bases lying between them. Germline V gene lookup returns CDR1 SGHVS and CDR2 FQNEAQ. The CDR3 loop spans 11 amino acids.

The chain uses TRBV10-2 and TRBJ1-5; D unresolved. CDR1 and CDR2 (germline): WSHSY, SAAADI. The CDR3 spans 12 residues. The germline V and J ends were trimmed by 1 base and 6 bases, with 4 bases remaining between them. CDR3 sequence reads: CASSEWSQPQHF. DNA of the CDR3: TGCGCCAGCAGTGAGTGGAGTCAGCCCCAGCATTTT.

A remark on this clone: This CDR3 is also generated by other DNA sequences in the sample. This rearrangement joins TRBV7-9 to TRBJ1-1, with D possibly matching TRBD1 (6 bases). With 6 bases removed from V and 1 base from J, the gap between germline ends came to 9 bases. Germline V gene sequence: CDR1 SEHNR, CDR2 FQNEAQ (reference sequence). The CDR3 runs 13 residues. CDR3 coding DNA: TGTGCCAGCAGTTCGACAGGGAACACTGAAGCTTTCTTT. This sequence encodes CASSSTGNTEAFF.

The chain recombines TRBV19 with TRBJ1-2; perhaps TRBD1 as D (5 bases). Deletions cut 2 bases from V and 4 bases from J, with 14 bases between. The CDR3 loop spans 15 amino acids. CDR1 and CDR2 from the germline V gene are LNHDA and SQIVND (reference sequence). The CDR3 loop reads CASSITSDRPYGYTF. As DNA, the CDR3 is TGTGCCAGTAGTATAACGTCAGACAGACCCTATGGCTACACCTTC.

The CDR3 reads CASSDPRTGSSYNEQFF. The DNA of the CDR3 is TGTGCCAGCAGCGACCCCCGGACGGGGAGCTCCTACAATGAGCAGTTCTTC. The rearrangement uses TRBV9 and TRBJ2-1; D perhaps matches TRBD2 (5 bases). Between the trimmed V and J ends, which lost 3 bases and 0 bases, there was a span of 16 bases. This CDR3 has 17 amino acids. Germline CDR1 is SGDLS and CDR2 is YYNGEE.

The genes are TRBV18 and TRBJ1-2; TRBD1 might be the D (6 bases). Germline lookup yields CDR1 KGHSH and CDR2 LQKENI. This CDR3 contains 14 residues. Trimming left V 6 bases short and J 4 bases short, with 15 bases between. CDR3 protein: CASSSGQTAYGYTF. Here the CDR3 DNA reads TGTGCCAGCTCTTCAGGACAGACTGCCTATGGCTACACCTTC.

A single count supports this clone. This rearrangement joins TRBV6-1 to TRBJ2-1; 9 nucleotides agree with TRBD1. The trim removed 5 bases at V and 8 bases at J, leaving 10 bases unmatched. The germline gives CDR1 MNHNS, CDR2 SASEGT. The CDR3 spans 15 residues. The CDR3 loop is CASSQDRGPSDEQFF. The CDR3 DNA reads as TGTGCCAGCAGTCAGGACAGGGGCCCTTCGGATGAGCAGTTCTTC.

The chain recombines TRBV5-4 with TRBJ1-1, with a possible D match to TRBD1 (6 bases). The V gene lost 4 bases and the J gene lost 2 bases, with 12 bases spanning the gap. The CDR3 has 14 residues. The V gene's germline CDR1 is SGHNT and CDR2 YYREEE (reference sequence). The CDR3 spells CASSPTTGNTEAFF. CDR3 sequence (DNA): TGTGCCAGCAGCCCTACGACAGGAAACACTGAAGCTTTCTTT.

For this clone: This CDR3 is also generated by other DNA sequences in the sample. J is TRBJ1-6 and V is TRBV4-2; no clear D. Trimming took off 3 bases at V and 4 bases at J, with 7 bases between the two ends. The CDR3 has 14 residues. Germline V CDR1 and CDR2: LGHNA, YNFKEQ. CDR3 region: CASSHGLYNSPLHF. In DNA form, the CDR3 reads TGTGCCAGCAGCCACGGACTTTATAATTCACCCCTCCACTTT.

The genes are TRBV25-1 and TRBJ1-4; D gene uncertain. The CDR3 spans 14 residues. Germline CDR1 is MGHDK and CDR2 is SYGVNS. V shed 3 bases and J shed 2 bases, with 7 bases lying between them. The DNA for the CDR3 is TGTGCCAGCAGTGACACAGTCACTAATGAAAAACTGTTTTTT. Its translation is CASSDTVTNEKLFF.

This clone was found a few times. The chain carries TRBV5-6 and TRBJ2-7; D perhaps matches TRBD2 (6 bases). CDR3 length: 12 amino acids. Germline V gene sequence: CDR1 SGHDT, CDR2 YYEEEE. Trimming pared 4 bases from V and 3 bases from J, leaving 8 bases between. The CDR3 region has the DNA TGTGCCAGCAGCGGGGGGAGCTACGAGCAGTACTTC. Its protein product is CASSGGSYEQYF.

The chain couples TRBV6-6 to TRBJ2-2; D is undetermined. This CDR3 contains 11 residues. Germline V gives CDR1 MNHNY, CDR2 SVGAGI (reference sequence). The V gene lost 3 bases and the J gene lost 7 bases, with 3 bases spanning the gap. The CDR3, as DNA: TGTGCCAGCAGTTATAACGGGGAGCTGTTTTTT. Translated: CASSYNGELFF.

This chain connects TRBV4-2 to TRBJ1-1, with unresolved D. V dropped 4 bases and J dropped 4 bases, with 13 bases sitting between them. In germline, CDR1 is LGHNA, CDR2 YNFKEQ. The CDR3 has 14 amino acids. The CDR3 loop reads CASSPRVSGTEAFF. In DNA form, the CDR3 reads TGTGCCAGCAGCCCCCGCGTCTCGGGCACTGAAGCTTTCTTT.

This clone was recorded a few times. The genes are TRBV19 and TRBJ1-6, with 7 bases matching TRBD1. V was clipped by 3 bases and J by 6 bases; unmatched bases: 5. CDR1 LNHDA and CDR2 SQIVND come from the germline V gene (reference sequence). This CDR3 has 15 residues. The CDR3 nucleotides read TGTGCCAGTAGTATCCGGGACAGTACTAATTCACCCCTCCACTTT. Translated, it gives CASSIRDSTNSPLHF.